The 22 T cell receptor beta chains below come from one sample, sequenced in a study of cytomegalovirus exposure and HLA in healthy donors. The repertoire was sequenced with immunoSEQ multiplex PCR; TCRdb's copy has only in-frame clones and lacks some. The sample shows around 300,000 clones, approximately 86% of them seen only once. The specimen was PBMCs. These receptors all stem from a woman in her late teens or twenties in good health and CMV-seronegative.

This clone showed up just once. V and J are TRBV27 and TRBJ1-5; no definite D call. Trimming removed 6 bases at V and 0 bases at J, with 12 bases between. Germline CDR1 MNHEY, CDR2 SMNVEV (reference sequence). The CDR3 sequence is 15 residues long. CDR3 loop: CASRVQINSNQPQHF. The CDR3 DNA follows: TGTGCCAGCAGGGTACAGATCAATAGCAATCAGCCCCAGCATTTT.

The V call is TRBV12-5, the J call TRBJ1-5; weak D call: TRBD1 (5 bases). Trimming shortened V by 3 bases and J by 0 bases, and 15 bases separated the two germline ends. Germline V gene lookup returns CDR1 LGHNT and CDR2 FRNRAP. The CDR3 runs 17 residues. CDR3 nucleotides: TGTGCTAGTGGTTTATATCCCTCGACAGATAGCAATCAGCCCCAGCATTTT. Encoded protein: CASGLYPSTDSNQPQHF.

The rearrangement links TRBV11-3 to TRBJ2-7; D is unclear. Germline V CDR1 and CDR2: SGHNT, YENEEA. V lost 5 bases and J lost 0, with 14 bases in between. CDR3 length equals 15 residues. The CDR3 DNA reads as TGTGCCAGCAGCCCCCGGCAGGTCAACTCCTACGAGCAGTACTTC. It encodes CASSPRQVNSYEQYF.

The rearrangement links TRBV19 to TRBJ2-7; 8 bases map to TRBD1. CDR3 size: 17 residues. CDR1 and CDR2 from the germline V gene are LNHDA and SQIVND (reference sequence). V lost 9 bases to trimming and J lost 2 bases; unmatched junction nucleotides: 18. The CDR3 sequence: CASQRRGQGAQAYEQYF. CDR3 bases: TGTGCCAGCCAGAGAAGGGGCCAGGGGGCTCAGGCCTACGAGCAGTACTTC.

The CDR3 sequence is CASSLTSFNSPLHF. CDR3 DNA sequence: TGTGCCAGCAGCCTAACTAGCTTTAATTCACCCCTCCACTTT. V gene TRBV28 combines with J gene TRBJ1-6; D not resolved. Germline CDR1 MDHEN, CDR2 SYDVKM. CDR3 length: 14 amino acids. The V and J ends lost 6 bases and 6 bases respectively, with 12 bases between them. Together with reference TRBV28 and TRBJ1-6, the CDR3 gives the full variable domain: DVKVTQSSRYLVKRTGEKVFLECVQDMDHENMFWYRQDPGLGLRLIYFSYDVKMKEKGDIPEGYSVSREKKERFSLILESASTNQTSMYLCASSLTSFNSPLHFGNGTRLTVT.

The V call is TRBV11-2, the J call TRBJ2-4, with a possible D match to TRBD2 (5 bases). Germline lookup yields CDR1 SGHAT and CDR2 FQNNGV. The CDR3 covers 14 residues. V gave up 1 base and J gave up 7 bases, with 11 bases separating them. CDR3 nucleotides: TGTGCCAGCAGCTTAGGACGGACTGCTAACATTCAGTACTTC. Its protein is CASSLGRTANIQYF.

This clone showed up just once. The chain has TRBV27 and TRBJ1-1; 8 bases match TRBD1. This CDR3 region has 14 residues. Germline assignment: CDR1 MNHEY and CDR2 SMNVEV (reference sequence). V shed 6 bases and J 6 bases; nucleotides not matched to a gene: 9. The CDR3 protein is CASSTPGGGAEAFF. Here the CDR3 DNA reads TGTGCCAGCAGCACCCCAGGGGGCGGCGCTGAAGCTTTCTTT.

The chain carries TRBV11-2 and TRBJ2-7; possible D gene TRBD2, 6 bases. V dropped 3 bases and J dropped 3 bases, with 9 bases sitting between them. The germline V gene encodes CDR1 SGHAT and CDR2 FQNNGV. CDR3 length: 13 residues. The CDR3 is CASSLEGLYEQYF. CDR3 nucleotide sequence: TGTGCCAGCAGCTTGGAGGGGCTCTACGAGCAGTACTTC.

This chain connects TRBV9 to TRBJ2-7; 15 bases fit TRBD2. Germline lookup yields CDR1 SGDLS and CDR2 YYNGEE. V was pared by 1 base and J by 4 bases, with 6 bases of the junction left unmatched. The CDR3 is 17 amino acids. CDR3 nucleotide sequence: TGTGCCAGCAGCGTAAACCCCGGGACTAGCGGGAGGTACGAGCAGTACTTC. It is translated as CASSVNPGTSGRYEQYF.

This clone has only one observation. The V and J genes are TRBV28 and TRBJ2-7; D not certain. V was pared by 5 bases and J by 1 base, with 15 bases between. Germline CDR1 is MDHEN and CDR2 is SYDVKM. The CDR3 spans 15 residues. CDR3 sequence: CASSRRLGSSYEQYF. The CDR3 DNA is TGTGCCAGCAGTCGCAGACTCGGAAGTTCCTACGAGCAGTACTTC.

The rearrangement links TRBV4-3 to TRBJ2-7, with TRBD2 as a possible D gene (5 bases). Looked up from germline, CDR1 is LGHNA and CDR2 is YSLEER. This CDR3 contains 17 residues. Trimming pared 0 bases from V and 6 bases from J, leaving 21 bases between. In DNA form, the CDR3 reads TGCGCCAGCAGCCAAGACACTCCCCCCAGCCGGGAAAGCGAGCAGTACTTC. Amino acid sequence: CASSQDTPPSRESEQYF.

V is TRBV5-1 and J is TRBJ2-7, with 8 bases fitting TRBD1. Losses at the gene ends were 7 bases for V and 0 bases for J; bases not matched to a gene: 6. This CDR3 region has 14 residues. Per the germline V gene, CDR1 is SGHRS and CDR2 is YFSETQ. The CDR3 DNA reads TGCGCCAGCGAAGAAACAGGGGGCTCCTACGAGCAGTACTTC. This sequence encodes CASEETGGSYEQYF.

V usage is TRBV6-1 and J usage is TRBJ1-5; D perhaps matches TRBD1 (6 bases). Germline V gives CDR1 MNHNS, CDR2 SASEGT. This CDR3 has 15 amino acids. V lost 2 bases to trimming and J lost 6 bases, with 14 bases between them. The DNA of the CDR3 is TGTGCCAGCAGTGAAACAGGGAGTGTAAGTCAGCCCCAGCATTTT. Translated: CASSETGSVSQPQHF.

This clone was counted only a few times. The chain employs TRBV5-1 and TRBJ1-2, with TRBD1 identical over 7 bases. This CDR3 spans 14 amino acids. V shed 3 bases, J shed 6 bases, and the junction held 8 bases outside the gene matches. The V gene's germline CDR1 is SGHRS and CDR2 YFSETQ. The CDR3 loop reads CASSSEQGRDGYTF. CDR3 sequence (DNA): TGCGCCAGCAGCTCCGAACAGGGGCGGGATGGCTACACCTTC. Together with reference TRBV5-1 and TRBJ1-2, the CDR3 gives the full variable domain: KAGVTQTPRYLIKTRGQQVTLSCSPISGHRSVSWYQQTPGQGLQFLFEYFSETQRNKGNFPGRFSGRQFSNSRSEMNVSTLELGDSALYLCASSSEQGRDGYTFGSGTRLTVV.

This clone was detected a few times. The chain carries TRBV9 and TRBJ2-2; 7 bases map to TRBD1. The CDR3 totals 17 residues. Germline V CDR1 and CDR2: SGDLS, YYNGEE. V was clipped by 1 base and J by 4 bases; unmatched bases: 10. The CDR3: CASSVSVKGAVTGELFF. The CDR3 DNA is TGTGCCAGCAGCGTATCTGTAAAGGGGGCGGTCACCGGGGAGCTGTTTTTT. Full variable domain (missing parts from reference TRBV9 and TRBJ2-2): DSGVTQTPKHLITATGQRVTLRCSPRSGDLSVYWYQQSLDQGLQFLIQYYNGEERAKGNILERFSAQQFPDLHSELNLSSLELGDSALYFCASSVSVKGAVTGELFFGEGSRLTVL.

V is TRBV7-6 and J is TRBJ1-4; D remains unclear. CDR3 length equals 15 residues. Trimming took 1 base from V and 8 from J, leaving 14 bases between them. Germline CDR1 is SGHVS and CDR2 is FNYEAQ. This CDR3 is CASSLGRTYGEKLFF. DNA of the CDR3: TGTGCCAGCAGCTTAGGGCGTACGTACGGGGAAAAACTGTTTTTT.

The chain couples TRBV10-3 to TRBJ1-2; 7 bases align to TRBD1. Germline V gives CDR1 ENHRY, CDR2 SYGVKD. The V and J ends lost 9 bases and 3 bases, in that order; junction bases with no gene match: 7. This CDR3 has 13 amino acids. The CDR3 DNA reads as TGTGCCATTAACAGGGGAGGAGACTATGGCTACACCTTC. Amino acids: CAINRGGDYGYTF.

This chain joins TRBV7-9 and TRBJ2-7; TRBD2 matches 8 bases. Looked up from germline, CDR1 is SEHNR and CDR2 is FQNEAQ (reference sequence). V lost 5 bases to trimming and J lost 4 bases; unmatched junction nucleotides: 13. The CDR3 is 16 residues long. The CDR3 region has the DNA TGTGCCAGCAGCCGAGGTGGGCTAGCGGGTGGATACGAGCAGTACTTC. Encoded protein: CASSRGGLAGGYEQYF.

The chain links TRBV10-3 to TRBJ2-7; D perhaps matches TRBD1 (5 bases). The germline gives CDR1 ENHRY, CDR2 SYGVKD. Trimming removed 0 bases at V and 12 bases at J, with 12 bases between. The CDR3 contains 12 residues. CDR3 amino acids: CAISESGTGRYF. DNA of the CDR3: TGTGCCATCAGTGAGTCAGGCACAGGTCGGTACTTC.

This clone is a singleton in its sample. This rearrangement joins TRBV19 to TRBJ2-4; 7 bases map to TRBD2. The CDR3 is made up of 19 amino acids. V shed 1 base and J 1 base; nucleotides not matched to a gene: 13. In germline, CDR1 is LNHDA, CDR2 SQIVND (reference sequence). CDR3 sequence: CASSIGTWDYRGAKNIQYF. CDR3 DNA sequence: TGTGCCAGTAGTATAGGGACTTGGGACTACCGAGGGGCCAAAAACATTCAGTACTTC.

This clone was seen only once. The chain joins TRBV5-1 to TRBJ1-2, with D possibly matching TRBD1 (6 bases). CDR3 length equals 15 residues. Per the germline V gene, CDR1 is SGHRS and CDR2 is YFSETQ. V gave up 5 bases and J gave up 0 bases, with 14 bases separating them. The CDR3 region has the DNA TGCGCCAGCAGAATAGACAGGAGAGCTAACTATGGCTACACCTTC. This encodes CASRIDRRANYGYTF.

The V and J genes are TRBV20-1 and TRBJ2-1; 7 nucleotides line up with TRBD1. CDR3 size: 11 residues. The V gene's germline CDR1 is DFQATT and CDR2 SNEGSKA (reference sequence). After removal of 6 bases from V and 9 bases from J, the junction contained 5 bases not matched to a gene. CDR3 coding DNA: TGCAGTGCCTCAGGGGGTGCTGAGCAGTTCTTC. Protein product: CSASGGAEQFF.